Listed here are 5 T cell receptor beta chains from one sample, sequenced in a study of shared clonotypes between healthy human individuals. CD8 cells regarded as naive lacked CD45RO, were positively chosen for CCR7, and omitted terminally differentiated effector memory CD45RA+ cells. Sequenced by immunoSEQ multiplex PCR; TCRdb stores in-frame clones only, minus some. The sample includes fewer than 850,000 clones, 95% to 97% of them seen just once. Sequenced material: naive CD8+ T cells sorted from blood. All receptors derive from a man aged 25-45 years in good health.

Regarding this clone: This sample also contains other DNA sequences that code for the same CDR3. This chain joins TRBV6-5 and TRBJ2-7; D perhaps matches TRBD1 (6 bases). V was pared by 2 bases and J by 3 bases, with 11 bases between. The CDR3 extends over 14 amino acids. Germline-derived CDR1 and CDR2 are MNHEY and SVGAGI. The CDR3 sequence is CASSYGTLGYEQYF. CDR3 bases: TGTGCCAGCAGTTACGGGACATTGGGCTACGAGCAGTACTTC.

The table lists this clone with a count of one. The chain recombines TRBV6-5 with TRBJ2-7; a possible D gene is TRBD1 (5 bases). Between the trimmed V and J ends, which lost 0 bases and 0 bases, there was a span of 9 bases. This CDR3 has 15 amino acids. Germline CDR1 is MNHEY and CDR2 is SVGAGI. The CDR3 DNA reads TGTGCCAGCAGTTACTCGGACACGAGCTCCTACGAGCAGTACTTC. Its translation: CASSYSDTSSYEQYF.

CDR3 amino acids: CASSTSGSSYNEQFF. The CDR3 DNA reads as TGCGCCAGCAGCACAAGCGGGAGCTCCTACAATGAGCAGTTCTTC. V usage is TRBV5-1 and J usage is TRBJ2-1, with 8 positions matching TRBD2. The germline gives CDR1 SGHRS, CDR2 YFSETQ. V shed 4 bases and J 0 bases; nucleotides not matched to a gene: 3. CDR3 length: 15 amino acids.

The chain uses TRBV7-9 and TRBJ2-3; D unresolved. Germline lookup yields CDR1 SEHNR and CDR2 FQNEAQ (reference sequence). CDR3 length equals 13 residues. The V end was cut by 1 base, the J end by 6 bases, with 8 bases between. CDR3 loop: CASSLGESDTQYF. CDR3 bases: TGTGCCAGCAGCTTAGGGGAATCCGATACGCAGTATTTT.

V is TRBV7-6 and J is TRBJ2-7; 7 bases fit TRBD1. V was pared by 5 bases and J by 2 bases, with 12 bases of the junction left unmatched. Germline CDR1 reads SGHVS; CDR2 reads FNYEAQ. This CDR3 is built from 16 residues. CDR3 loop: CASSPGPRTGTYEQYF. CDR3 coding DNA: TGTGCCAGCAGCCCCGGTCCTAGGACAGGAACCTACGAGCAGTACTTC.